These 9 T cell receptor beta chains originate from one sample sequenced in a study of blood T cell repertoires in COVID-19. This table comes from immunoSEQ multiplex PCR, and its TCRdb copy is limited to in-frame clones, with some not included. This sample has under 95,000 clones, with 85% found just once. Sequences were obtained from peripheral blood. The origin of the receptors is a middle-aged man with COVID-19, enrolled during active disease.

This clone was picked up a small number of times. This chain joins TRBV5-6 and TRBJ2-1, with D uncertain. V was cut by 3 bases and J by 0 bases, with 10 bases left in between. The CDR3 spans 15 residues. Germline V gene data show CDR1 as SGHDT and CDR2 as YYEEEE. The CDR3 DNA follows: TGTGCCAGCAGCTCGAGGAGCTTCTCCTACAATGAGCAGTTCTTC. As protein: CASSSRSFSYNEQFF.

The rearrangement uses TRBV5-4 and TRBJ2-7, with 7 bases identical to TRBD2. This CDR3 has 14 amino acids. In germline, CDR1 is SGHNT, CDR2 YYREEE (reference sequence). J was trimmed by 4 bases and V by 4 bases; bases with no gene match: 8. This CDR3 is CASSPAPAGYEQYF. Here the CDR3 DNA reads TGTGCCAGCAGCCCGGCCCCAGCGGGGTACGAGCAGTACTTC.

This rearrangement joins TRBV3-1 (or the pseudogene TRBV3-2) to TRBJ1-5, with D maybe TRBD1 (6 bases). Germline V gives CDR1 LGHDT, CDR2 YNNKEL (reference sequence). This CDR3 has 14 amino acids. The V and J ends lost 4 bases and 5 bases respectively, with 12 bases between them. The CDR3 coding sequence is TGTGCCAGCAGCCGAACAACAGGGTATCAGCCCCAGCATTTT. This sequence encodes CASSRTTGYQPQHF.

The CDR3, as DNA: TGCGCCAGCAGCTTGGGGGGACAGGGAAACGAGCAGTACTTC. Translation: CASSLGGQGNEQYF. The gene calls are TRBV5-1 and TRBJ2-7, with 9 bases aligning to TRBD1. This CDR3 contains 14 residues. Losses at the gene ends were 0 bases for V and 5 bases for J; bases not matched to a gene: 3. Per the germline V gene, CDR1 is SGHRS and CDR2 is YFSETQ.

The J gene is TRBJ2-7, the V gene TRBV27, with D perhaps TRBD2 (6 bases). CDR1 MNHEY and CDR2 SMNVEV come from the germline V gene (reference sequence). V dropped 3 bases and J dropped 2 bases, with 20 bases sitting between them. CDR3 size: 17 residues. DNA for the CDR3: TGTGCCAGCAGTTTTTCACGTGGGGGGAATGTACCCTACGAGCAGTACTTC. It encodes CASSFSRGGNVPYEQYF.

The V call is TRBV4-2, the J call TRBJ2-7; 12 bases agree with TRBD2. Germline V CDR1 and CDR2: LGHNA, YNFKEQ. V was clipped by 0 bases and J by 6 bases; unmatched bases: 6. This CDR3 is 16 amino acids long. Written as DNA, the CDR3 is TGTGCCAGCAGCCAAGATCAGGAACTAGCGGGAGGCGAGCAGTACTTC. Protein product: CASSQDQELAGGEQYF.

V and J are TRBV10-2 and TRBJ2-5, with 13 bases matching TRBD2. The V segment lost 6 bases and the J segment 5 bases; nucleotides outside the gene matches: 9. Per germline, CDR1 WSHSY and CDR2 SAAADI. The CDR3 sequence is 16 residues long. The CDR3 reads CASSTGLAGRGETQYF. The CDR3 coding sequence is TGCGCCAGCAGCACGGGACTAGCGGGGAGGGGGGAGACCCAGTACTTC.

V is TRBV4-3 and J is TRBJ2-3; the D gene is possibly TRBD2 (6 bases). The V gene's germline CDR1 is LGHNA and CDR2 YSLEER. The CDR3 loop spans 17 amino acids. V was clipped by 0 bases and J by 3 bases, with 16 bases between them. The CDR3 here is CASSQDLSSGLTDTQYF. CDR3 DNA sequence: TGCGCCAGCAGCCAAGATCTTAGTAGCGGCCTAACAGATACGCAGTATTTT.

The chain employs TRBV7-2 and TRBJ2-2; 8 bases agree with TRBD1. Germline loops: CDR1 SGHTA, CDR2 FQGNSA. This CDR3 contains 15 residues. J gave up 4 bases and V 4 bases, and 5 bases lay outside the gene matches. CDR3 sequence reads: CASSSGQAFTGELFF. Written as DNA, the CDR3 is TGTGCCAGCAGCTCGGGACAGGCGTTCACCGGGGAGCTGTTTTTT.